A single sample gave rise to the 31 T cell receptor beta chains below, sequenced in a study of identifying expanded T cells in peripheral blood. The method was immunoSEQ multiplex PCR; TCRdb's version includes in-frame clones alone and lacks a portion of them. The repertoire holds over 100,000 clones, around 88% seen once, with 12% to 15% in the top ten. Sequencing used blood. The receptor source for this set is a person aged 18 to 70 in good health.

The chain recombines TRBV6-1 with TRBJ1-2, with a weak D call TRBD1 (5 bases). This CDR3 has 13 amino acids. Germline CDR1 MNHNS, CDR2 SASEGT. V was trimmed by 4 bases and J by 4 bases, leaving 10 bases between them. The CDR3 here is CASSVQGPYGYTF. CDR3 coding DNA: TGTGCCAGCAGTGTGCAGGGCCCCTATGGCTACACCTTC.

J is TRBJ1-3 and V is TRBV19, with TRBD1 as a possible D gene (5 bases). Per the germline V gene, CDR1 is LNHDA and CDR2 is SQIVND (reference sequence). The ends were cut back, 8 bases at V and 0 bases at J, with 14 bases in the middle. The CDR3 sequence is 15 residues long. In DNA, the CDR3 is TGTGCCAGTTTACAGGTCGGGCTCTCTGGAAACACCATATATTTT. Protein: CASLQVGLSGNTIYF. Looking up the rest from reference TRBV19 and TRBJ1-3 gives the full variable domain: DGGITQSPKYLFRKEGQNVTLSCEQNLNHDAMYWYRQDPGQGLRLIYYSQIVNDFQKGDIAEGYSVSREKKESFPLTVTSAQKNPTAFYLCASLQVGLSGNTIYFGEGSWLTVV.

CDR3 nucleotide sequence: TGTGCCAGCAGCCACAGTCCGGACTACAATGAGCAGTTCTTC. Amino acid sequence: CASSHSPDYNEQFF. The chain employs TRBV5-5 and TRBJ2-1, with unresolved D. Trimming left V 4 bases short and J 3 bases short, with 11 bases between. Germline-derived CDR1 and CDR2 are SGHKS and YYEKEE (reference sequence). The CDR3 extends over 14 amino acids.

The chain uses TRBV11-3 and TRBJ2-3; D tentatively reads TRBD1 or TRBD2 (7 bases each). Trimming stripped 3 bases from V and 3 bases from J, with 16 bases between. The CDR3 runs to 16 residues. Germline V gives CDR1 SGHNT, CDR2 YENEEA. The DNA for the CDR3 is TGTGCCAGCAGCTTGTCCTCAGGGGGAGGGACAGATACGCAGTATTTT. Translated, it gives CASSLSSGGGTDTQYF.

The genes are TRBV19 and TRBJ1-1; D gene unclear. CDR1 is LNHDA and CDR2 is SQIVND in the germline V gene (reference sequence). Trimming cost V 7 bases and J 8 bases, with 17 bases left between them. This CDR3 contains 13 residues. The CDR3 DNA sequence: TGTGCCAGTACCCAATGGGGTGGCCGGGAAGCTTTCTTT. This codes for CASTQWGGREAFF.

This chain connects TRBV7-7 to TRBJ2-2; D perhaps matches TRBD2 (6 bases). The CDR3 consists of 13 residues. Germline lookup yields CDR1 SSHAT and CDR2 FNYEAQ (reference sequence). Trimming shortened V by 3 bases and J by 4 bases, and 6 bases separated the two germline ends. CDR3 sequence: CASSLGGTGELFF. CDR3 coding DNA: TGTGCCAGCAGCTTGGGGGGCACCGGGGAGCTGTTTTTT.

Here the CDR3 DNA reads TGCGCCAGCAGCTTGGGGACAGTACTCTACGAGCAGTACTTC. This codes for CASSLGTVLYEQYF. The chain has TRBV5-1 and TRBJ2-7; perhaps TRBD1 as D (6 bases). V lost 0 bases, J lost 3 bases, and 10 bases lay in between. The germline V gene encodes CDR1 SGHRS and CDR2 YFSETQ. This CDR3 contains 14 residues. Filled out from reference TRBV5-1 and TRBJ2-7, the complete variable domain reads KAGVTQTPRYLIKTRGQQVTLSCSPISGHRSVSWYQQTPGQGLQFLFEYFSETQRNKGNFPGRFSGRQFSNSRSEMNVSTLELGDSALYLCASSLGTVLYEQYFGPGTRLTVT.

This sequence joins TRBV12-2 and TRBJ1-5. TRBV12-2 is noted as a pseudogene. The CDR3 covers 17 residues. The CDR3 sequence is CASRSEAGAGSNQPQHF. In nucleotides, the CDR3 is TGTGCAAGTCGCTCCGAAGCGGGGGCTGGTAGCAATCAGCCCCAGCATTTT.

The chain combines TRBV30 with TRBJ1-1; a weak D match, TRBD1 (6 bases). CDR1 is GTSNPN and CDR2 is SVGIG in the germline V gene (reference sequence). The length of the CDR3 is 14 residues. The V gene lost 4 bases and the J gene lost 0 bases, with 12 bases spanning the gap. CDR3 in DNA: TGTGCCTGGAACCGGGGGGGCATGAACACTGAAGCTTTCTTT. Amino acids: CAWNRGGMNTEAFF. Complete variable domain (other parts from reference TRBV30 and TRBJ1-1): SQTIHQWPATLVQPVGSPLSLECTVEGTSNPNLYWYRQAAGRGLQLLFYSVGIGQISSEVPQNLSASRPQDRQFILSSKKLLLSDSGFYLCAWNRGGMNTEAFFGQGTRLTVV.

Only a few counts were recorded for this clone. The chain recombines TRBV7-9 with TRBJ1-2; no reliable D call. The CDR3 has 15 amino acids. CDR1 and CDR2 (germline): SEHNR, FQNEAQ (reference sequence). V was clipped by 1 base and J by 3 bases, with 12 bases between them. The CDR3 sequence is CASSLGEQGYYGYTF. As DNA, the CDR3 is TGTGCCAGCAGCTTAGGGGAACAAGGCTACTATGGCTACACCTTC.

This clone came up once. This chain connects TRBV4-1 to TRBJ1-2, with D tentatively TRBD1 (5 bases). With 0 bases removed from V and 4 bases from J, the gap between germline ends came to 12 bases. The CDR3 consists of 15 residues. The germline gives CDR1 MGHRA, CDR2 YSYEKL. CDR3 sequence (DNA): TGCGCCAGCAGCCAAGATATGGACACATTCTATGGCTACACCTTC. Translation gives CASSQDMDTFYGYTF.

The chain joins TRBV11-3 to TRBJ2-1; tentatively, D is TRBD1 (7 bases). Trimming took 5 bases from V and 6 from J, leaving 20 bases between them. This CDR3 contains 16 residues. Germline V gene data show CDR1 as SGHNT and CDR2 as YENEEA. DNA of the CDR3: TGTGCCAGCAGCCAAAAGGCAGGGGGGCTTAGCAATGAGCAGTTCTTC. Translation: CASSQKAGGLSNEQFF.

J is TRBJ1-3 and V is TRBV28, with 8 positions matching TRBD1. The CDR3 loop spans 15 amino acids. Germline lookup yields CDR1 MDHEN and CDR2 SYDVKM. V lost 3 bases and J lost 4; bases outside the gene matches: 5. The CDR3, as DNA: TGTGCCAGCAGTTTCCGGACAGGGCCCGGAAACACCATATATTTT. As protein: CASSFRTGPGNTIYF.

The genes are TRBV14 and TRBJ1-1; D gene unclear. CDR3 size: 14 residues. Germline CDR1 reads SGHDN; CDR2 reads FVKESK. Trimming cost V 1 base and J 5 bases, with 11 bases left between them. CDR3 loop: CASSQVIQQTEAFF. CDR3 DNA: TGTGCCAGCAGCCAAGTGATTCAACAGACTGAAGCTTTCTTT.

V usage is TRBV2 and J usage is TRBJ2-3, with 8 positions matching TRBD1. There are 14 residues in the CDR3. Germline-derived CDR1 and CDR2 are SNHLY and FYNNEI. V lost 5 bases to trimming and J lost 4 bases; unmatched junction nucleotides: 5. The CDR3 region has the DNA TGTGCCAGCAGTCAGGGGGCTCCCGCAGATACGCAGTATTTT. This sequence encodes CASSQGAPADTQYF.

This chain links TRBV7-2 with TRBJ2-2; D is possibly TRBD2 (5 bases). Per germline, CDR1 SGHTA and CDR2 FQGNSA. V lost 4 bases and J lost 1, with 13 bases in between. The CDR3 extends over 16 amino acids. The CDR3 is CASSSGLLLNTGELFF. The CDR3 region has the DNA TGTGCCAGCAGCTCCGGACTCTTATTGAACACCGGGGAGCTGTTTTTT.

The chain uses TRBV19 and TRBJ2-5; 10 nucleotides match TRBD2. The CDR3 is made up of 14 amino acids. The V and J ends lost 6 bases and 4 bases, in that order; junction bases with no gene match: 5. Germline CDR1 reads LNHDA; CDR2 reads SQIVND (reference sequence). CDR3 protein: CASRQREGSETQYF. The CDR3 DNA reads as TGTGCCAGTAGACAGCGGGAGGGATCAGAGACCCAGTACTTC.

This clone was counted at least ten times. The chain recombines TRBV6-1 with TRBJ1-2, with D possibly being TRBD1 (6 bases). The CDR3 is 14 amino acids. The germline V gene encodes CDR1 MNHNS and CDR2 SASEGT. Trimming pared 7 bases from V and 4 bases from J, leaving 16 bases between. The CDR3 DNA sequence: TGTGCCAGCACCCCGGGGGGGGGCGGCTATGGCTACACCTTC. Residues: CASTPGGGGYGYTF.

The chain recombines TRBV4-3 with TRBJ1-1; 7 bases map to TRBD1. Germline trimming cut 0 bases from V and 7 bases from J; bases unmatched to any gene: 2. CDR1 and CDR2 from the germline V gene are LGHNA and YSLEER. The CDR3 runs to 13 residues. The CDR3 region is CASSQDRDSEAFF. The CDR3 DNA is TGCGCCAGCAGCCAAGATAGGGACAGTGAAGCTTTCTTT.

This sequence joins TRBV4-1 and TRBJ1-5; tentative D call: TRBD1 (5 bases). Deletions cut 0 bases from V and 5 bases from J, with 8 bases between. The germline gives CDR1 MGHRA, CDR2 YSYEKL. This CDR3 comprises 14 residues. CDR3 in DNA: TGCGCCAGCAGCCAAGAGGGGGGAGATCAGCCCCAGCATTTT. Its translation is CASSQEGGDQPQHF.

The rearrangement joins TRBV5-4 to TRBJ2-3; D not certain. The germline V gene has CDR1 SGHNT and CDR2 YYREEE (reference sequence). CDR3 length equals 15 residues. The V end was cut by 0 bases, the J end by 0 bases, with 8 bases between. The CDR3 DNA follows: TGTGCCAGCAGCTTGGGAGGTGCTAGCACAGATACGCAGTATTTT. Translation: CASSLGGASTDTQYF.

The chain uses TRBV6-1 and TRBJ2-2, with TRBD1 as a possible D gene (5 bases). V was clipped by 5 bases and J by 7 bases, with 17 bases between them. CDR3 length: 15 amino acids. Germline values: CDR1 MNHNS, CDR2 SASEGT. The CDR3 region is CASSISEGAVGELFF. DNA for the CDR3: TGTGCCAGCAGTATCTCGGAAGGGGCGGTCGGGGAGCTGTTTTTT.

The chain links TRBV25-1 to TRBJ2-1; D is possibly TRBD1 (6 bases). The germline V and J ends were trimmed by 8 bases and 4 bases, with 9 bases remaining between them. Looked up from germline, CDR1 is MGHDK and CDR2 is SYGVNS. The CDR3 totals 12 residues. The CDR3, as DNA: TGTGCCAGCGGACAGCTATACAATGAGCAGTTCTTC. Its protein product is CASGQLYNEQFF.

The chain has TRBV4-2 and TRBJ1-1; 7 nucleotides align to TRBD1. V lost 4 bases to trimming and J lost 0 bases; unmatched junction nucleotides: 8. The CDR3 loop spans 16 amino acids. CDR1 and CDR2 (germline): LGHNA, YNFKEQ. The DNA for the CDR3 is TGTGCCAGCAGCCCGACAGGGTCGAGGATGAACACTGAAGCTTTCTTT. Its translation: CASSPTGSRMNTEAFF.

V is TRBV6-1 and J is TRBJ2-7, with a possible D match to TRBD2 (5 bases). In germline, CDR1 is MNHNS, CDR2 SASEGT. The CDR3 is 15 amino acids. Trimming left V 0 bases short and J 0 bases short, with 9 bases between. CDR3 amino acids: CASSEAGGSSYEQYF. DNA for the CDR3: TGTGCCAGCAGTGAAGCGGGTGGGAGCTCCTACGAGCAGTACTTC.

This clone has only one observation. V gene TRBV5-1 combines with J gene TRBJ2-5; TRBD2 aligns across 8 bases. From germline, CDR1 is SGHRS and CDR2 YFSETQ. This CDR3 contains 15 residues. Trimming cost V 3 bases and J 4 bases; bases outside gene matches: 8. The CDR3 loop reads CASSSAGTSTETQYF. The CDR3 DNA reads as TGCGCCAGCAGCTCGGCCGGGACTAGTACAGAGACCCAGTACTTC.

The V and J genes are TRBV7-9 and TRBJ2-7, with D uncertain. The V gene's germline CDR1 is SEHNR and CDR2 FQNEAQ (reference sequence). The CDR3 spans 14 residues. Between the trimmed V and J ends, which lost 1 base and 0 bases, there was a span of 7 bases. CDR3 nucleotide sequence: TGTGCCAGCAGCTTAGAACTAAACTCCTACGAGCAGTACTTC. It yields the protein CASSLELNSYEQYF.

The chain uses TRBV4-2 and TRBJ1-2; D not certain. Trimming left V 1 base short and J 0 bases short, with 9 bases between. The CDR3 has 15 amino acids. CDR1 LGHNA and CDR2 YNFKEQ come from the germline V gene. The DNA of the CDR3 is TGTGCCAGCAGCCAAGGGGTGGGGACTAACTATGGCTACACCTTC. It encodes CASSQGVGTNYGYTF.

A few counts support this clone. The chain uses TRBV30 and TRBJ2-5; D might be TRBD1 (7 bases). Germline V gene lookup returns CDR1 GTSNPN and CDR2 SVGIG (reference sequence). V was clipped by 5 bases and J by 3 bases, with 13 bases between them. This CDR3 region has 13 residues. The CDR3 sequence is CAWGAGGKETQYF. The CDR3 DNA is TGTGCCTGGGGGGCAGGGGGGAAAGAGACCCAGTACTTC.

The chain joins TRBV11-2 to TRBJ2-1; 9 bases agree with TRBD1. Germline lookup yields CDR1 SGHAT and CDR2 FQNNGV. Trimming at V came to 5 bases and at J to 6 bases, leaving 5 bases not matched to a gene. CDR3 length: 14 residues. CDR3 sequence reads: CASSLNRGPNEQFF. CDR3 nucleotide sequence: TGTGCCAGCAGCCTAAACAGGGGGCCCAATGAGCAGTTCTTC.

The chain uses TRBV5-1 and TRBJ2-7, with D perhaps matching TRBD2 (6 bases). Germline V CDR1 and CDR2: SGHRS, YFSETQ. V was shortened by 0 bases and J by 2 bases, with 15 bases between the two germline ends. The CDR3 extends over 16 amino acids. As DNA, the CDR3 is TGCGCCAGCAGCTTGGCTTTCTCTAGCGCGGCCTACGAGCAGTACTTC. It specifies CASSLAFSSAAYEQYF.